Shown below are 3 T cell receptor beta chains from a single sample sequenced in a study of cytomegalovirus exposure and HLA in healthy donors. Measured with immunoSEQ multiplex PCR; TCRdb has only the in-frame clones, and not every one. Altogether some 170,000 clones are present, about 86% being singletons, with the ten largest covering approximately 1.5%. Material for sequencing was PBMCs. These receptors all come from a woman in her 30s in good health and CMV-seronegative.

This clone was detected once. The chain carries TRBV10-3 and TRBJ2-3; TRBD1 matches at 8 bases. CDR3 length equals 14 residues. Germline lookup yields CDR1 ENHRY and CDR2 SYGVKD. J lost 6 bases, V lost 7 bases, and 9 bases had no gene match. CDR3 protein: CAITRDRGGDTQYF. CDR3 coding DNA: TGTGCCATCACTCGAGACAGGGGTGGTGATACGCAGTATTTT.

This clone was seen just once. The chain uses TRBV14 and TRBJ2-7; no reliable D call. This CDR3 is built from 11 residues. V was trimmed by 3 bases and J by 6 bases, leaving 6 bases between them. The germline gives CDR1 SGHDN, CDR2 FVKESK. In DNA, the CDR3 is TGTGCCAGCAGCCAGGGCCCCGAGCAGTACTTC. Protein: CASSQGPEQYF.

V is TRBV11-3 and J is TRBJ2-1, with 13 positions matching TRBD2. The CDR3 sequence is 14 residues long. The V gene's germline CDR1 is SGHNT and CDR2 YENEEA. After removal of 5 bases from V and 10 bases from J, the junction contained 5 bases not matched to a gene. The CDR3 reads CASSPRTSGGEQFF. The DNA for the CDR3 is TGTGCCAGCAGCCCTAGGACTAGCGGGGGAGAGCAGTTCTTC.